The present T cell receptor beta chain was sequenced within a study of blood T cell repertoires in COVID-19. Study summary: Both acute and convalescent COVID-19 samples were obtained from the United States, Italy and Spain. Nucleic acid was either cDNA or gDNA, and it came from T cells, B-cell-depleted T cells, or PBMCs.

V lost 5 bases, J lost 12 bases, and 6 bases stayed unmatched. This CDR3 spans 11 amino acids. From germline, CDR1 is MNHEY and CDR2 SVGAGI. The table came from immunoSEQ multiplex PCR; TCRdb's copy has only in-frame clones and leaves some out. This sample yields roughly 150,000 clones, of which 80% to 85% are seen a single time; under 9.5% belongs to the top ten. The sample was peripheral blood. The V and J genes are TRBV6-5 and TRBJ1-2, with 7 bases aligning to TRBD1. The origin of this receptor is a human donor in a cohort sampled during active COVID-19. Here the CDR3 reads CASSLQGTHTF. The CDR3 region has the DNA TGTGCCAGCAGTCTACAGGGGACCCACACCTTC.